The clone carrying this T cell receptor beta chain was seen more than once but under ten times. The antigen is not known. The data were taken from a study of CD8 T cells in ankylosing spondylitis. TCRdb redid the calling of the 5' RACE reads with MiXCR, one entry per CDR3 protein. Here the sample spans fewer than 400,000 distinct CDR3 sequences, 8% being singletons. V was trimmed by 5 bases and J by 4 bases, leaving 14 bases between them. This CDR3 contains 14 residues. Per the germline V gene, CDR1 is SGHVS and CDR2 is FQNEAQ. General study points: It appeared that ankylosing spondylitis blood was characterized by a TCR beta motif of several highly homologous variants.

This chain joins TRBV7-8 and TRBJ1-2; the D is unclear. The clonotype comes from a male donor with ankylosing spondylitis. Sample: blood, either unsorted or a sorted T cell fraction (not recorded which). The CDR3 spells CASSRSDAGYGYTF. CDR3 sequence (DNA): TGTGCCAGCAGCCGGAGCGACGCAGGCTATGGCTACACCTTC.